Listed here is a single TCR beta chain. Antigen specificity is unknown. Sequencing of TCR beta drew on CD8+ and CD4+ T cells from blood. Negative magnetic isolation gave CD8+ and CD4+ cells; FACS enriched CD8+ TEMRA. The data were taken from a study of CD8 T cells in Susac syndrome. Notes on the study in general: The study acknowledged a relatively small number of individuals in its TCR sequencing and HLA analysis.

V gave up 5 bases and J gave up 1 base, with 14 bases separating them. This CDR3 contains 15 residues. Germline V gene sequence: CDR1 SEHNR, CDR2 FQNEAQ (reference sequence). After extraction with the RNeasy kit, about 0.45 to 1 ug of the RNA was reverse transcribed using random hexamers. Coverage of TCR beta CDR3 amplification by immunoSEQ multiplex PCR extended to 54 Vbeta and 13 Jbeta. In TCRdb, the immunoSEQ multiplex PCR reads were re-called with MiXCR into one record per CDR3 protein. The table includes some 170,000 distinct CDR3 sequences, roughly 93% detected once. The sequencing sample was made of CD4+ T cells from PBMCs. This clonotype was obtained from a human donor in good health. The chain employs TRBV7-9 and TRBJ2-5; either TRBD1 or TRBD2 may supply D (5 bases each). Here the CDR3 reads CASSPRGSPQETQYF. The CDR3 DNA reads TGTGCCAGCAGCCCCCGGGGCTCTCCCCAAGAGACCCAGTACTTC.